This entry is about one TCR beta chain. The antigen remains undetermined. Since the CDR3 does not end with the conserved phenylalanine or tryptophan, this likely comes from a read error. This sample stems from a study of molecular identifiers for immune sequencing clone quantification. Study conclusions and caveats: Naive cells had under 1% of molecules in clones above 20 RNA copies, effectors over 98%. Reportedly, one cell's Jurkat TCR RNA was detected within 1,100,000 naive CD8 cells.

Trimming took 4 bases from V and 5 from J, leaving 6 bases between them. In germline, CDR1 is SGDLS, CDR2 YYNGEE. The CDR3 runs 12 residues. TCRdb reprocessed the PCR reads via MiXCR and lists one record per CDR3 protein. The repertoire holds under 800,000 distinct CDR3 sequences, with approximately 24% as singletons. Naive CD8 T cells were sorted, and the gate applied was CD8+CD4-CCR7+CD45RA+. The J gene is TRBJ2-2, the V gene TRBV9; no clear D gene. The material sequenced was naive CD8+ T cells from blood, with Jurkat cell RNA spiked in. As to subset: FACS-sorted CD8+CD4-CCR7+CD45RA+ naive T cells. The source is a human donor in good health. Some libraries in this study had Jurkat cell RNA spiked in. CDR3 loop: CASSRETGELFL. The CDR3 nucleotides read TGTGCCAGCAGCAGGGAAACCGGGGAGCTGTTTCTT.